This TCR beta chain was profiled in a study of shared clonotypes between healthy human individuals. Study summary: The donor group consisted of two women and a few men, aged 18 to 49.

Germline CDR1 is MNHNS and CDR2 is SASEGT. The CDR3 is 17 amino acids. The ends were cut back, 4 bases at V and 2 bases at J, with 17 bases in the middle. Repertoires were generated with immunoSEQ multiplex PCR, while TCRdb's copy carries only in-frame clones and drops some. The repertoire holds around 1.9 million clones, 85% to 95% seen once, with under 2% in the top ten. As defined, naive CD8 cells were CD45RO-negative and positively selected for CCR7, with terminally differentiated effector memory CD45RA+ cells excluded. The TCR comes from a man aged 18 to 35 in good health. Some clones in this sample may be carry-over from other donors' samples. The sequenced material came from naive CD8+ T cells from PBMCs. The chain couples TRBV6-1 to TRBJ2-2, with D possibly TRBD2 on 5 matching bases. The CDR3 protein is CASSALIGEPNTGELFF. CDR3 bases: TGTGCCAGCAGTGCCTTAATCGGGGAACCAAACACCGGGGAGCTGTTTTTT.